A single sample is the source of the 25 T cell receptor beta chains below, sequenced in a study of graft-versus-host responses after intestinal transplantation (dated by TCRdb to 2020 to 2022). What the time point label conveys for this sample: cells obtained before transplantation from donor or recipient. The receptor library was made with the immunoSEQ multiplex PCR assay. In its TCRdb copy, this immuneACCESS table keeps in-frame sequences only and misses some clones. Where compared with another copy, unresolved V genes explain less than half of these, and the others have no known cause. Counted in this sample were approximately 99,000 clones; under 95% of them appeared once. Of the sample, roughly 0.07% falls within the top ten clones. No antigen is known for these receptors. The material sequenced was unstimulated CD8+ T cells sorted from spleen or lymph node cells, taken before transplant. The receptors were sampled from a human donor who was the organ donor for an intestinal transplant.

The chain has TRBV7-6 and TRBJ2-3, with TRBD1 identical over 7 bases. Per the germline V gene, CDR1 is SGHVS and CDR2 is FNYEAQ. The CDR3 contains 19 residues. Trimming at V came to 5 bases and at J to 0 bases, leaving 17 bases not matched to a gene. CDR3 bases: TGTGCCAGCAGCCACCCCACTAAACCGGGACAGACGAGCACAGATACGCAGTATTTT. Translating gives CASSHPTKPGQTSTDTQYF.

The chain recombines TRBV13 with TRBJ2-7; maybe TRBD1 (6 bases). Germline loops: CDR1 PRHDT, CDR2 FYEKMQ (reference sequence). This CDR3 is 14 amino acids long. Trimming took 3 bases from V and 2 from J, leaving 11 bases between them. The CDR3 region has the DNA TGTGCCAGCAGCTTCGGCAGGGGAGCCTACGAGCAGTACTTC. Encoded protein: CASSFGRGAYEQYF.

The chain recombines TRBV4-2 with TRBJ1-3; D might be TRBD1 (6 bases). The CDR3 covers 16 residues. CDR1 LGHNA and CDR2 YNFKEQ come from the germline V gene. Between the trimmed V and J ends, which lost 0 bases and 4 bases, there was a span of 13 bases. The CDR3 protein is CASSQDSQGKGNTIYF. The DNA of the CDR3 is TGTGCCAGCAGCCAAGATAGTCAGGGGAAGGGAAACACCATATATTTT.

Written as DNA, the CDR3 is TGTGCCAGCAGCCCAACGACTAGCGGGAGGGATGAGACCCAGTACTTC. Its translation is CASSPTTSGRDETQYF. This chain joins TRBV7-3 and TRBJ2-5; TRBD2 agrees at 14 bases. V lost 5 bases and J lost 5; bases outside the gene matches: 7. Germline CDR1 and CDR2: SGHTA and FQGTGA. CDR3 length: 16 amino acids. Supplemented by reference TRBV7-3 and TRBJ2-5, the full variable domain reads GAGVSQTPSNKVTEKGKYVELRCDPISGHTALYWYRQSLGQGPEFLIYFQGTGAADDSGLPNDRFFAVRPEGSVSTLKIQRTERGDSAVYLCASSPTTSGRDETQYFGPGTRLLVL.

The chain recombines TRBV7-3 with TRBJ2-1; 11 nucleotides match TRBD2. Germline assignment: CDR1 SGHTA and CDR2 FQGTGA. This CDR3 has 15 residues. V lost 5 bases to trimming and J lost 7 bases; unmatched junction nucleotides: 7. The CDR3 spells CASSRIAGGGNEQFF. In DNA form, the CDR3 reads TGTGCCAGCAGCCGTATAGCGGGAGGGGGGAATGAGCAGTTCTTC.

A remark on this clone: The junction departs from the called germline gene at one end, perhaps through a read error. This chain uses TRBV20-1 with TRBJ1-2; D uncertain. CDR1 DFQATT and CDR2 SNEGSKA come from the germline V gene (reference sequence). This CDR3 comprises 11 residues. The CDR3 DNA reads TGCAGTGTTAGACCTATTTATGGCTACACCTTC. This sequence encodes CSVRPIYGYTF.

The CDR3 protein is CASRDRGGTEAFF. The CDR3 nucleotides are TGTGCCAGCAGAGACAGGGGAGGCACTGAAGCTTTCTTT. The J gene is TRBJ1-1, the V gene TRBV28, with 8 bases lining up with TRBD1. Germline V gene sequence: CDR1 MDHEN, CDR2 SYDVKM. The CDR3 consists of 13 residues. With 6 bases clipped from V and 4 bases from J, the junction kept 4 bases outside the gene matches.

The V gene is TRBV27, the J gene TRBJ1-2; D remains ambiguous. Trimming removed 6 bases at V and 6 bases at J, with 20 bases between. The CDR3 consists of 15 residues. Germline V CDR1 and CDR2: MNHEY, SMNVEV (reference sequence). The DNA of the CDR3 is TGTGCCAGCAGCCCAACACCTCTTGGCCAAGATGGCTACACCTTC. Its protein product is CASSPTPLGQDGYTF.

V gene TRBV28 combines with J gene TRBJ2-3, with 9 bases matching TRBD1. This CDR3 has 15 amino acids. Germline assignment: CDR1 MDHEN and CDR2 SYDVKM. With V trimmed by 5 bases and J by 2 bases, 5 bases remained unmatched. The CDR3 DNA reads as TGTGCCAGCAGTGCGGGACAGGGATACACAGATACGCAGTATTTT. The encoded protein is CASSAGQGYTDTQYF.

The chain combines TRBV28 with TRBJ1-2; TRBD1 agrees at 8 bases. J lost 8 bases, V lost 3 bases, and 11 bases had no gene match. The germline gives CDR1 MDHEN, CDR2 SYDVKM. The CDR3 length is 15 residues. CDR3 in DNA: TGTGCCAGCAGTTTCCCCCCTCAGGGGGCAAACGGCTACACCTTC. Translation gives CASSFPPQGANGYTF.

CDR3 region: CASSPPVSGSREQYF. CDR3 coding DNA: TGTGCCAGCTCACCGCCGGTTAGCGGGAGCCGGGAGCAGTACTTC. This sequence joins TRBV18 and TRBJ2-7, with 9 bases that match TRBD2. Germline V gene lookup returns CDR1 KGHSH and CDR2 LQKENI. V lost 3 bases and J lost 7; bases outside the gene matches: 10. The CDR3 sequence is 15 residues long.

The V gene is TRBV28, the J gene TRBJ2-3; TRBD2 matches 7 bases. J lost 3 bases, V lost 6 bases, and 12 bases had no gene match. Germline CDR1 and CDR2: MDHEN and SYDVKM. The CDR3 loop spans 16 amino acids. CDR3 in amino acids: CASRRERDWPTDTQYF. CDR3 DNA: TGTGCCAGCAGAAGGGAGCGGGATTGGCCGACAGATACGCAGTATTTT.

The V call is TRBV18, the J call TRBJ2-3; 7 bases agree with TRBD2. Germline CDR1 reads KGHSH; CDR2 reads LQKENI. The CDR3 runs 15 residues. V gave up 5 bases and J gave up 2 bases; unmatched junction bases: 7. The CDR3 sequence: CASSELADLTDTQYF. The CDR3 DNA sequence: TGTGCCAGCTCAGAGCTAGCGGACCTCACAGATACGCAGTATTTT. The whole variable domain, remainder taken from reference TRBV18 and TRBJ2-3, is NAGVMQNPRHLVRRRGQEARLRCSPMKGHSHVYWYRQLPEEGLKFMVYLQKENIIDESGMPKERFSAEFPKEGPSILRIQQVVRGDSAAYFCASSELADLTDTQYFGPGTRLTVL.

This sequence joins TRBV28 and TRBJ1-4, with D uncertain. V shed 6 bases and J shed 0 bases, with 11 bases lying between them. There are 15 residues in the CDR3. CDR1 and CDR2 from the germline V gene are MDHEN and SYDVKM. This CDR3 is CASRFPGATNEKLFF. CDR3 sequence (DNA): TGTGCCAGCAGGTTCCCGGGAGCAACTAATGAAAAACTGTTTTTT.

The CDR3 loop reads CASSPTSGITYNEQFF. DNA of the CDR3: TGTGCCAGCAGCCCTACTAGCGGAATAACCTACAATGAGCAGTTCTTC. V gene TRBV11-1 combines with J gene TRBJ2-1, with TRBD2 matching over 8 bases. Germline trimming cut 5 bases from V and 2 bases from J; bases unmatched to any gene: 8. Germline V gene data show CDR1 as SGHAT and CDR2 as FQDESV (reference sequence). The CDR3 totals 16 residues.

The chain uses TRBV7-9 and TRBJ1-2, with 10 bases aligning to TRBD1. The CDR3 length is 16 residues. Per the germline V gene, CDR1 is SEHNR and CDR2 is FQNEAQ (reference sequence). Germline trimming cut 6 bases from V and 0 bases from J; bases unmatched to any gene: 7. CDR3 nucleotides: TGTGCCAGCAGATTGACAGGGGGCGACTCTAACTATGGCTACACCTTC. Translation: CASRLTGGDSNYGYTF.

This chain links TRBV6-5 with TRBJ2-5; possible D gene TRBD1, 6 bases. The CDR3 totals 15 residues. Germline lookup yields CDR1 MNHEY and CDR2 SVGAGI. V lost 2 bases, J lost 3 bases, and 13 bases lay in between. DNA for the CDR3: TGTGCCAGCAGTTACCGGGTCAGGGGAAAAGAGACCCAGTACTTC. Translating it yields CASSYRVRGKETQYF.

This sequence joins TRBV28 and TRBJ2-1; possible D gene TRBD2, 5 bases. Germline V gene sequence: CDR1 MDHEN, CDR2 SYDVKM. Trimming cost V 2 bases and J 5 bases, with 7 bases left between them. CDR3 length: 13 amino acids. The CDR3 nucleotides are TGTGCCAGCAGTTTAACCGGGGACAATGAGCAGTTCTTC. Translated, it gives CASSLTGDNEQFF.

The rearrangement joins TRBV15 to TRBJ1-1; the D is unclear. The V end was cut by 4 bases, the J end by 7 bases, with 10 bases between. Germline V gives CDR1 LNHNV, CDR2 YYDKDF (reference sequence). This CDR3 comprises 12 residues. Written as DNA, the CDR3 is TGTGCCACCAGCAAAAACGAGGGTGAAGCTTTCTTT. This sequence encodes CATSKNEGEAFF.

CDR3 loop: CASSQGGLADTQYF. Written as DNA, the CDR3 is TGCGCCAGCAGCCAAGGGGGCTTGGCAGATACGCAGTATTTT. V gene TRBV4-1 combines with J gene TRBJ2-3; D possibly corresponds to TRBD1 (5 bases). The CDR3 consists of 14 residues. CDR1 and CDR2 from the germline V gene are MGHRA and YSYEKL. Between the trimmed V and J ends, which lost 1 base and 4 bases, there was a span of 9 bases.

The chain employs TRBV7-6 and TRBJ2-1, with D tentatively TRBD1 (5 bases). V gave up 5 bases and J gave up 2 bases, with 16 bases separating them. CDR3 length equals 16 residues. Germline lookup yields CDR1 SGHVS and CDR2 FNYEAQ. As DNA, the CDR3 is TGTGCCAGCAGCCGATTACCAGGGATTACCTACAATGAGCAGTTCTTC. Translated: CASSRLPGITYNEQFF.

The chain combines TRBV5-1 with TRBJ2-7; TRBD2 is a possible D gene (6 bases). CDR3 length: 14 residues. V dropped 4 bases and J dropped 1 base, with 12 bases sitting between them. The germline V gene has CDR1 SGHRS and CDR2 YFSETQ. CDR3 sequence: CASSPPTSSYEQYF. CDR3 DNA: TGCGCCAGCAGCCCCCCGACTAGTTCCTACGAGCAGTACTTC.

The chain couples TRBV4-1 to TRBJ2-2; TRBD2 agrees at 9 bases. Per germline, CDR1 MGHRA and CDR2 YSYEKL. The V gene end was trimmed by 3 bases and the J gene end by 5 bases; junction bases not matched to a gene: 10. The CDR3 has 17 residues. The chain's CDR3 is CASSQRDYLAGTGELFF. CDR3 DNA: TGCGCCAGCAGCCAGCGGGACTACCTAGCGGGGACCGGGGAGCTGTTTTTT.

This clone was recorded a few times. The chain has TRBV6-5 and TRBJ2-7; 11 bases fit TRBD2. Germline V lookup: CDR1 MNHEY, CDR2 SVGAGI. Germline trimming cut 4 bases from V and 5 bases from J; bases unmatched to any gene: 10. This CDR3 spans 16 amino acids. CDR3: CASSSTDSGLADEQYF. DNA of the CDR3: TGTGCCAGCAGTTCCACTGATTCGGGACTAGCGGACGAGCAGTACTTC.

The rearrangement uses TRBV11-2 and TRBJ2-7, with 10 bases identical to TRBD1. Germline lookup yields CDR1 SGHAT and CDR2 FQNNGV. V shed 5 bases, J shed 5 bases, and the junction held 9 bases outside the gene matches. There are 15 residues in the CDR3. CDR3 region: CASSPPDRGRHEQYF. In nucleotides, the CDR3 is TGTGCCAGCAGCCCACCCGACAGGGGGCGACACGAGCAGTACTTC.